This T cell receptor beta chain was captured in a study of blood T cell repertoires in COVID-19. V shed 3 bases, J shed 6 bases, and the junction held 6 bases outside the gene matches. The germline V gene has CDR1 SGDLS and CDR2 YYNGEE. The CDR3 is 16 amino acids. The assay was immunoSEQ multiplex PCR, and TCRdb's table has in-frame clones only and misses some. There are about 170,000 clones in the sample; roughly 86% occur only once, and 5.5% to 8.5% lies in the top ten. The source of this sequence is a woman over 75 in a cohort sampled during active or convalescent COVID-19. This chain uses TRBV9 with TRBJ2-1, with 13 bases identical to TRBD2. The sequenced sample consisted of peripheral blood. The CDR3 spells CASSARGLAGLNEQFF. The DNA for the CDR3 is TGTGCCAGCAGCGCCCGGGGACTAGCGGGACTCAATGAGCAGTTCTTC.